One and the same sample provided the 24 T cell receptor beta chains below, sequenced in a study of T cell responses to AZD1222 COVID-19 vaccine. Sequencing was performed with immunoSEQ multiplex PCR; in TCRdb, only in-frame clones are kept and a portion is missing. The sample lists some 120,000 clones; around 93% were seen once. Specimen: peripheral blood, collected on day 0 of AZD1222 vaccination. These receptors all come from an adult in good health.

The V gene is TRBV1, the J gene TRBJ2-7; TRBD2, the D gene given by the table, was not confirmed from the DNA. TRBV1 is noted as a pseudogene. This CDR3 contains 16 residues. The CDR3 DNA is TGCACCAGCAGCCAGACCGGGACTAGCGGTATCTACGAGCAGTACTTC. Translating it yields CTSSQTGTSGIYEQYF.

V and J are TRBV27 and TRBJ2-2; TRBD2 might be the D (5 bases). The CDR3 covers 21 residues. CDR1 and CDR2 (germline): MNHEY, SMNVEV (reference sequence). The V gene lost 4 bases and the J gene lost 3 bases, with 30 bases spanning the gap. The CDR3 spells CASSYFGVRPRAPRHTGELFF. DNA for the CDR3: TGTGCCAGCAGTTACTTCGGGGTCCGCCCGAGGGCCCCGCGCCACACCGGGGAGCTGTTTTTT.

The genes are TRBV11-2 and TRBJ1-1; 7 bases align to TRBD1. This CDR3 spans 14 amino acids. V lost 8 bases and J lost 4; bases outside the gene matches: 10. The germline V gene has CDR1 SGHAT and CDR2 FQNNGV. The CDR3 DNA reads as TGTGCCAGCGATTCGGACAGGAGAATCACTGAAGCTTTCTTT. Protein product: CASDSDRRITEAFF.

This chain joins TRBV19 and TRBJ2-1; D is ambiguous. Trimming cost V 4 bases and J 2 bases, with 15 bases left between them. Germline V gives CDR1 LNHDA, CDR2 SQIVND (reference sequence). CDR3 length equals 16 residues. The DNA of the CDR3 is TGTGCCAGTAGTAGCTCGGAACTCCCGACCTACAATGAGCAGTTCTTC. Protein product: CASSSSELPTYNEQFF.

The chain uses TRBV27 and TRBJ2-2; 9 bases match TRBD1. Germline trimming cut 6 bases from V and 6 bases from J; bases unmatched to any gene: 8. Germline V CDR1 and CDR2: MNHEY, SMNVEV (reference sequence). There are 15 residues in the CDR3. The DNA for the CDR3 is TGTGCCAGCAGCACCCGGGACAGGGTCCCCGGGGAGCTGTTTTTT. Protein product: CASSTRDRVPGELFF.

The CDR3 DNA is TGCGCCAGCAGCCCGACCGGGGACCTGAGGGGAAACACCATATATTTT. Translating gives CASSPTGDLRGNTIYF. The chain has TRBV4-1 and TRBJ1-3, with a possible D match to TRBD1 (5 bases). Germline-derived CDR1 and CDR2 are MGHRA and YSYEKL. V shed 4 bases and J shed 4 bases, with 17 bases lying between them. The CDR3 covers 16 residues.

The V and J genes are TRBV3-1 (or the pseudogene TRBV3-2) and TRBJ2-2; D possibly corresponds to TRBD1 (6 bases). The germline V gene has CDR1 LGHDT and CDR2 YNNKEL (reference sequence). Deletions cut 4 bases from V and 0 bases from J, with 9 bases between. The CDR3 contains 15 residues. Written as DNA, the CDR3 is TGTGCCAGCAGCCCCAGGACAGCGAACACCGGGGAGCTGTTTTTT. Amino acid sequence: CASSPRTANTGELFF.

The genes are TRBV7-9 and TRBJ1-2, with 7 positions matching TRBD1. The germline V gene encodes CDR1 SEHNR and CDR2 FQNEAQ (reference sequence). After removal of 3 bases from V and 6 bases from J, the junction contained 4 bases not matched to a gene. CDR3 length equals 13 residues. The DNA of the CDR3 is TGTGCCAGCAGCTTTCTGCAGGGGGATGGCTACACCTTC. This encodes CASSFLQGDGYTF.

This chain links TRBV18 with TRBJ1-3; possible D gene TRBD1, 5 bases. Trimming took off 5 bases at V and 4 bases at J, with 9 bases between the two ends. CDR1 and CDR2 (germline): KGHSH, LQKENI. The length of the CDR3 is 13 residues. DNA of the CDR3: TGTGCCAGCTCATGGGGCTACGGAAACACCATATATTTT. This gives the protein CASSWGYGNTIYF.

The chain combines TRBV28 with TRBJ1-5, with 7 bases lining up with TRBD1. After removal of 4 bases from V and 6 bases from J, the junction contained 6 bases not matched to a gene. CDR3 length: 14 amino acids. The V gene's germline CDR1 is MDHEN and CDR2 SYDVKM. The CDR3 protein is CASSYTGVPQPQHF. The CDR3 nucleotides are TGTGCCAGCAGTTATACAGGGGTACCTCAGCCCCAGCATTTT.

CDR3: CAIALNREKLFF. CDR3 in DNA: TGTGCCATCGCCCTTAACAGGGAAAAACTGTTTTTT. The rearrangement links TRBV10-3 to TRBJ1-4; D may be TRBD1 (5 bases). Trimming stripped 8 bases from V and 8 bases from J, with 12 bases between. Germline V gives CDR1 ENHRY, CDR2 SYGVKD. The CDR3 sequence is 12 residues long.

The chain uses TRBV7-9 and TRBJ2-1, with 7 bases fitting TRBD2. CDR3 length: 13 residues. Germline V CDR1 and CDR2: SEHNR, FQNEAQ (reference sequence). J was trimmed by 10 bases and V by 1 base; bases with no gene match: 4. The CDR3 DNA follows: TGTGCCAGCAGCTTAGTTAGGGAGGGGGAGCAGTTCTTC. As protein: CASSLVREGEQFF.

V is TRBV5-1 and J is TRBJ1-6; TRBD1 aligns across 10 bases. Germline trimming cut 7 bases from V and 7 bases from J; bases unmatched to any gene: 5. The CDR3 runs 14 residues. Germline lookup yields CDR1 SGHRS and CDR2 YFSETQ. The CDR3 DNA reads TGCGCCAGCGGGACAGGGGCCGCGAATTCACCCCTCCACTTT. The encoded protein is CASGTGAANSPLHF.

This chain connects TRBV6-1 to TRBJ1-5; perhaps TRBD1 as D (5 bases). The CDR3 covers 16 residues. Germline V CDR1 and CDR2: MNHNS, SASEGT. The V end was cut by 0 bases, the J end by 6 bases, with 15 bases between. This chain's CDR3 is CASSEARGFRAQPQHF. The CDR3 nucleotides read TGTGCCAGCAGTGAAGCGAGGGGCTTTCGGGCTCAGCCCCAGCATTTT.

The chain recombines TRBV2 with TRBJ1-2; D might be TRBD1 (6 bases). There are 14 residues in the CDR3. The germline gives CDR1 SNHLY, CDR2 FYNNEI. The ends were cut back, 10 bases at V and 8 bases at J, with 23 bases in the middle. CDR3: CATDRTLGGRGYTF. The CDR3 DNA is TGTGCCACCGACAGGACTTTGGGGGGCCGAGGCTACACCTTC.

The CDR3 here is CASSPGTANTGELFF. CDR3 nucleotides: TGTGCCAGCAGCCCCGGGACGGCGAACACCGGGGAGCTGTTTTTT. The chain joins TRBV9 to TRBJ2-2; D possibly matches TRBD1 or TRBD2 (5 bases each). Germline lookup yields CDR1 SGDLS and CDR2 YYNGEE. The V and J ends lost 4 bases and 0 bases respectively, with 10 bases between them. CDR3 size: 15 residues.

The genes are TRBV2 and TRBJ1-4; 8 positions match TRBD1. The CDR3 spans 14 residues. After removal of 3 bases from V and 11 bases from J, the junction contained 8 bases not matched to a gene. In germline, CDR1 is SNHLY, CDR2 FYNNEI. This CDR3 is CASSDGDRGGKLFF. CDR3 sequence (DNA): TGTGCCAGCAGTGATGGAGACAGGGGAGGTAAACTGTTTTTT.

CDR3 sequence: CASNQQWAYEQYF. CDR3 DNA: TGTGCCAGCAACCAACAGTGGGCCTACGAGCAGTACTTC. This sequence joins TRBV6-6 and TRBJ2-7; no firm D call. Per germline, CDR1 MNHNY and CDR2 SVGAGI (reference sequence). This CDR3 is built from 13 residues. Trimming left V 7 bases short and J 2 bases short, with 12 bases between.

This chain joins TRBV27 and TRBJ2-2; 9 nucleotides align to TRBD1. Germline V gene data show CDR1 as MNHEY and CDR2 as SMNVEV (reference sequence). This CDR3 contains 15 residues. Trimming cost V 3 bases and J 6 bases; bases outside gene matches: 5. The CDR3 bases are TGTGCCAGCAGTTTCCTTGACAGGGGGGCCGGGGAGCTGTTTTTT. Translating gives CASSFLDRGAGELFF.

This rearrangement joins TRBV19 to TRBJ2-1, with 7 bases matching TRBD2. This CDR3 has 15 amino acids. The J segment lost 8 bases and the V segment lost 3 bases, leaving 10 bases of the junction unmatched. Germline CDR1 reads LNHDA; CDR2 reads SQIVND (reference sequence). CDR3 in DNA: TGTGCCAGTAGTATGGTTGGCGGGGGAGGTGATGAGCAGTTCTTC. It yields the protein CASSMVGGGGDEQFF.

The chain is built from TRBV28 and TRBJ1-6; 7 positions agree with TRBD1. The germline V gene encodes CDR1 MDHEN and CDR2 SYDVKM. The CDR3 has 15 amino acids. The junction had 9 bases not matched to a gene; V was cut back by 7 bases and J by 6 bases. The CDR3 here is CASKLYRGLNSPLHF. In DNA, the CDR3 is TGTGCCAGCAAACTATACAGGGGCCTTAATTCACCCCTCCACTTT.

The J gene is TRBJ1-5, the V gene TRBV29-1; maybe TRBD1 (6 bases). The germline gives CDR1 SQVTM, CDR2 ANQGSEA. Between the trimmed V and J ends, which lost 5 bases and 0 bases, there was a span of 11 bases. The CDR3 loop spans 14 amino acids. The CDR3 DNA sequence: TGCAGCGTTCCCTACAGGGTTAGCAATCAGCCCCAGCATTTT. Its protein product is CSVPYRVSNQPQHF.

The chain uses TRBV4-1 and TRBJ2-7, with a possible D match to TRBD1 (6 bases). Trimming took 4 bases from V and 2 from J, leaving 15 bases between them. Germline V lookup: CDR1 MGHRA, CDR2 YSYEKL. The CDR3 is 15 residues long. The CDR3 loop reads CASSPVVGAAYEQYF. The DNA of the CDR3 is TGCGCCAGCAGCCCAGTCGTGGGGGCCGCCTACGAGCAGTACTTC.

The CDR3 DNA reads TGTGCCAGCAGCAGACAAAGGAACACTGAAGCTTTCTTT. This encodes CASSRQRNTEAFF. The genes are TRBV7-3 and TRBJ1-1, with D unclear. Trimming shortened V by 5 bases and J by 1 base, and 8 bases separated the two germline ends. The CDR3 length is 13 residues. Germline V gene lookup returns CDR1 SGHTA and CDR2 FQGTGA. The full variable domain, in which reference TRBV7-3 and TRBJ1-1 provide the parts outside the CDR3, is GAGVSQTPSNKVTEKGKYVELRCDPISGHTALYWYRQSLGQGPEFLIYFQGTGAADDSGLPNDRFFAVRPEGSVSTLKIQRTERGDSAVYLCASSRQRNTEAFFGQGTRLTVV.